This T cell receptor (beta chain) was captured in a study of blood T cells in healthy people across ages. Germline lookup yields CDR1 ENHRY and CDR2 SYGVKD. Trimming removed 9 bases at V and 0 bases at J, with 12 bases between. The CDR3 covers 13 residues. In its sample, this clonotype was seen once. A J-beta primer mix and a sample-barcoded 5' primer were used in a second PCR of roughly 6 to 11 cycles. MiXCR, applied by TCRdb to the 5' RACE reads, yields one record per CDR3 protein. The sample includes fewer than 1,000,000 distinct CDR3 sequences, roughly 46% seen only once; the top ten take around a sixth.

Sample: blood. The sequence was obtained from an elderly man in good health. The chain joins TRBV10-3 to TRBJ2-7; D is uncertain. In DNA, the CDR3 is TGTGCCATTTCCCCAGAGAGCTCCTACGAGCAGTACTTC. This sequence encodes CAISPESSYEQYF.